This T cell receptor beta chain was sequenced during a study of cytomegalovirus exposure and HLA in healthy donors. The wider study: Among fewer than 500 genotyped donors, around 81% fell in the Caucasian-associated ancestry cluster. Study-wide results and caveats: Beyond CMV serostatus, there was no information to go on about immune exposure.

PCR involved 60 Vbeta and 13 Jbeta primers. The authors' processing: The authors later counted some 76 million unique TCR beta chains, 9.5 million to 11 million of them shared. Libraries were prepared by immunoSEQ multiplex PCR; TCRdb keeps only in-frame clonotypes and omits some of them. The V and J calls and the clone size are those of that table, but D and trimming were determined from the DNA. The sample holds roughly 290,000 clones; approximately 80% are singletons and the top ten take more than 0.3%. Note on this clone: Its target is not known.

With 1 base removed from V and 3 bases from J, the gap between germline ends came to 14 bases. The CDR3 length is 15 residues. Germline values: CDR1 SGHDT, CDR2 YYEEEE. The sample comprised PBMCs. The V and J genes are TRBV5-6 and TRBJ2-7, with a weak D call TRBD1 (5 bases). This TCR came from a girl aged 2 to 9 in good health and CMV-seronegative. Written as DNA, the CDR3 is TGTGCCAGCAGCTTGAGGGGCAGGGTAGACTACGAGCAGTACTTC. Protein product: CASSLRGRVDYEQYF.